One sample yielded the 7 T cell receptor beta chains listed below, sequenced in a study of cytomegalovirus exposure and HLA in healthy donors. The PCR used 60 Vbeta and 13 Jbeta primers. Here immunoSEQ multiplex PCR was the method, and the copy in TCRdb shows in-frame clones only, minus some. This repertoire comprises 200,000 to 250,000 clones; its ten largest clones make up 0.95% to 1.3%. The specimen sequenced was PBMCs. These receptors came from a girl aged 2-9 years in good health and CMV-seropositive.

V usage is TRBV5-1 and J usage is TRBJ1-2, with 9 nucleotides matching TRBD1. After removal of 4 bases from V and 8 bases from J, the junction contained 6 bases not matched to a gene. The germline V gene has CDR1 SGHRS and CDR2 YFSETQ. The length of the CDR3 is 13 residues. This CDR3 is CASSAGQGGGYTF. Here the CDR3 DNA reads TGCGCCAGCAGCGCGGGACAGGGCGGCGGCTACACCTTC. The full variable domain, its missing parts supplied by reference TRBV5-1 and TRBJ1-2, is KAGVTQTPRYLIKTRGQQVTLSCSPISGHRSVSWYQQTPGQGLQFLFEYFSETQRNKGNFPGRFSGRQFSNSRSEMNVSTLELGDSALYLCASSAGQGGGYTFGSGTRLTVV.

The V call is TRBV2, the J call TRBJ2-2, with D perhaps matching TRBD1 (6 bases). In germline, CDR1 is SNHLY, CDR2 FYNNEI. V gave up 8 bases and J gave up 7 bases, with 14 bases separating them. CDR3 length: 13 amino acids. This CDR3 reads CASSVPGHGELFF. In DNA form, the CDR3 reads TGTGCCAGCTCCGTTCCGGGACACGGGGAGCTGTTTTTT. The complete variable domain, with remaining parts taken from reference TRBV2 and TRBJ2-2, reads EPEVTQTPSHQVTQMGQEVILRCVPISNHLYFYWYRQILGQKVEFLVSFYNNEISEKSEIFDDQFSVERPDGSNFTLKIRSTKLEDSAMYFCASSVPGHGELFFGEGSRLTVL.

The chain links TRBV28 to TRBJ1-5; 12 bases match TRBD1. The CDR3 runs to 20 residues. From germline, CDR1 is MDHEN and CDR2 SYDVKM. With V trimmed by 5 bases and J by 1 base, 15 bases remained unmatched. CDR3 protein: CASSLAFGTGGAWSNQPQHF. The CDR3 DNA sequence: TGTGCCAGCAGTCTCGCATTTGGGACAGGGGGCGCTTGGAGCAATCAGCCCCAGCATTTT.

The CDR3 sequence: CASSQFLGQPSYNEQFF. The CDR3, as DNA: TGTGCCAGCAGCCAATTCCTCGGACAGCCCTCCTACAATGAGCAGTTCTTC. The chain employs TRBV4-2 and TRBJ2-1; D may be TRBD1 (6 bases). Germline V gene lookup returns CDR1 LGHNA and CDR2 YNFKEQ. There are 17 residues in the CDR3. Trimming cost V 2 bases and J 0 bases, with 14 bases left between them.

Here the CDR3 DNA reads TGTGCCAGCAGCTTAGATACGACTAGCGGGAGGGCTTATGAGCAGTTCTTC. This encodes CASSLDTTSGRAYEQFF. The rearrangement uses TRBV7-2 and TRBJ2-1, with TRBD2 matching over 14 bases. The V gene end was trimmed by 1 base and the J gene end by 8 bases; junction bases not matched to a gene: 7. Germline V gene lookup returns CDR1 SGHTA and CDR2 FQGNSA. This CDR3 has 17 amino acids. The full variable domain, with the rest looked up from reference TRBV7-2 and TRBJ2-1, is GAGVSQSPSNKVTEKGKDVELRCDPISGHTALYWYRQSLGQGLEFLIYFQGNSAPDKSGLPSDRFSAERTGGSVSTLTIQRTQQEDSAVYLCASSLDTTSGRAYEQFFGPGTRLTVL.

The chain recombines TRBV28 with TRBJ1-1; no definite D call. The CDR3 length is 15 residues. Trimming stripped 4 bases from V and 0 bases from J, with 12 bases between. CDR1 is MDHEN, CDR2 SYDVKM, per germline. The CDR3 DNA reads TGTGCCAGCAGTTACCCTCCAGAAATGAACACTGAAGCTTTCTTT. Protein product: CASSYPPEMNTEAFF. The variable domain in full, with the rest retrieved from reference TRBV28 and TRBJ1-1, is DVKVTQSSRYLVKRTGEKVFLECVQDMDHENMFWYRQDPGLGLRLIYFSYDVKMKEKGDIPEGYSVSREKKERFSLILESASTNQTSMYLCASSYPPEMNTEAFFGQGTRLTVV.

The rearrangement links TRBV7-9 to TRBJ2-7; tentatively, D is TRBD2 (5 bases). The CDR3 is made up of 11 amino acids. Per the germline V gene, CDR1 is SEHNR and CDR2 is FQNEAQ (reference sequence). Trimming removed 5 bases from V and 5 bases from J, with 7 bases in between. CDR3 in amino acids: CASSPSHEQYF. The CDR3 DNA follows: TGTGCCAGCAGCCCTAGCCACGAGCAGTACTTC.